This record concerns one T cell receptor (beta chain) sequence. The antigen remains unidentified. This entry is derived from a study of beta chain features in type 1 diabetes. Study information: On cell yields, gender and age, patients and healthy donors were similar. General observations from the study: It was among patients, rather than healthy donors, that naive, central memory and Treg TCRB repertoires appeared more similar. In every one of the four CD4+ subsets, TCRB CDR3s were moderately but significantly shorter in Type 1 diabetes patients. In type 1 diabetes patients, VDJ junctions had fewer insertions; deletions at these junctions were more frequent. A possible short-template PCR bias applies equally to patients and controls.

Expressed TCRB transcripts were sequenced after all isolated RNA was converted to cDNA. Measured with immunoSEQ multiplex PCR; TCRdb has only the in-frame clones, and not every one. Seen here are a few hundred thousand clones, 8.5% to 10% observed once, and the top ten hold less than 0.65%. This CDR3 is built from 18 residues. Germline V gene sequence: CDR1 SEHNR, CDR2 FQNEAQ (reference sequence). V lost 2 bases and J 3 bases, leaving 22 bases between the germline ends. This clonotype originated in a man aged 25-40 years with type 1 diabetes. The sequenced material came from central memory CD4+ T cells from blood. The chain links TRBV7-9 to TRBJ1-1; D might be TRBD1 (5 bases). CDR3 residues: CASSLMAGGRGGDTEAFF. For the CDR3, the DNA is TGTGCCAGCAGCTTAATGGCCGGTGGGAGGGGAGGGGACACTGAAGCTTTCTTT.